The 21 T cell receptor beta chains given below trace back to one sample, sequenced in a study of T cells in localized non-small cell lung cancer. Clones were sequenced by immunoSEQ multiplex PCR, and TCRdb holds only the in-frame ones, with some missing. The sample includes about 390 clones, about a quarter of them seen just once. The sequenced sample was lung tumor tissue, obtained before any cancer treatment. The origin of the receptors is a man aged 35-69 years with stage III squamous cell lung carcinoma.

V is TRBV7-2 and J is TRBJ1-2; D may be TRBD1 (6 bases). This CDR3 spans 13 amino acids. The V end lost 5 bases, the J end lost 4 bases, and 11 bases lay between the germline ends. The germline V gene encodes CDR1 SGHTA and CDR2 FQGNSA. The CDR3 DNA reads TGTGCCAGCAGCAACTCGGACAGCTATGGCTACACCTTC. Residues: CASSNSDSYGYTF.

This clone appeared a few times. This sequence joins TRBV11-3 and TRBJ1-4, with D tentatively TRBD1 (5 bases). The V gene's germline CDR1 is SGHNT and CDR2 YENEEA. There are 15 residues in the CDR3. Trimming stripped 3 bases from V and 8 bases from J, with 16 bases between. Here the CDR3 DNA reads TGTGCCAGCAGCTTGGGGGACGCCGGAGGAGAAAAACTGTTTTTT. Translating it yields CASSLGDAGGEKLFF.

This clone has more than one count but fewer than ten. The J gene is TRBJ2-1, the V gene TRBV19, with D possibly being TRBD1 (8 bases). The length of the CDR3 is 19 residues. Deletions cut 1 base from V and 9 bases from J, with 28 bases between. In germline, CDR1 is LNHDA, CDR2 SQIVND (reference sequence). CDR3 residues: CASSIVRTGRGGLIGEQFF. In DNA, the CDR3 is TGTGCCAGTAGTATAGTCCGGACAGGGAGGGGGGGATTGATAGGTGAGCAGTTCTTC.

By its share, this clone is large (0.1 to 1%). The V call is TRBV11-3, the J call TRBJ1-4; a weak D match, TRBD1 (5 bases). V lost 4 bases and J lost 4, with 10 bases in between. Germline V gene data show CDR1 as SGHNT and CDR2 as YENEEA. The CDR3 is 14 residues long. CDR3 DNA sequence: TGTGCCAGCAGCTCCGGGGGGGTTAATGAAAAACTGTTTTTT. Translation gives CASSSGGVNEKLFF.

The rearrangement joins TRBV28 to TRBJ2-1; D is uncertain. The V end was cut by 4 bases, the J end by 9 bases, with 16 bases between. The CDR3 is 14 amino acids. From germline, CDR1 is MDHEN and CDR2 SYDVKM. The CDR3 sequence: CASSSAAKGGEQFF. CDR3 in DNA: TGTGCCAGCAGTTCCGCCGCCAAGGGCGGTGAGCAGTTCTTC.

This clone is judged medium-sized (0.01 to 0.1%). V gene TRBV11-3 combines with J gene TRBJ1-2, with 7 bases identical to TRBD1. V shed 5 bases, J shed 8 bases, and the junction held 11 bases outside the gene matches. This CDR3 is 14 amino acids long. The germline V gene encodes CDR1 SGHNT and CDR2 YENEEA. The CDR3 DNA reads as TGTGCCAGCAGCCCGACAGGGTGGACAGCCGGCTACACCTTC. It is translated as CASSPTGWTAGYTF.

J is TRBJ2-7 and V is TRBV28, with no clear D. This CDR3 is 14 amino acids long. V lost 1 base and J lost 1, with 8 bases in between. The germline V gene encodes CDR1 MDHEN and CDR2 SYDVKM. DNA for the CDR3: TGTGCCAGCAGTTTATACCCCCCATCCTACGAGCAGTACTTC. It yields the protein CASSLYPPSYEQYF.

The gene calls are TRBV10-2 and TRBJ2-1; 8 nucleotides align to TRBD1. The CDR3 runs to 13 residues. The junction had 5 bases not matched to a gene; V was cut back by 4 bases and J by 9 bases. The germline V gene encodes CDR1 WSHSY and CDR2 SAAADI. The CDR3 protein is CASSAQGALEQFF. The CDR3 bases are TGCGCCAGCAGTGCGCAGGGGGCCCTTGAGCAGTTCTTC.

This clone has a handful of counts. The rearrangement links TRBV9 to TRBJ1-1, with 7 nucleotides matching TRBD1. The CDR3 extends over 15 amino acids. In germline, CDR1 is SGDLS, CDR2 YYNGEE. V shed 2 bases and J 1 base; nucleotides not matched to a gene: 5. This chain's CDR3 is CASSVAGTENTEAFF. The CDR3 coding sequence is TGTGCCAGCAGCGTGGCCGGGACAGAGAACACTGAAGCTTTCTTT. Complete variable domain (other parts from reference TRBV9 and TRBJ1-1): DSGVTQTPKHLITATGQRVTLRCSPRSGDLSVYWYQQSLDQGLQFLIQYYNGEERAKGNILERFSAQQFPDLHSELNLSSLELGDSALYFCASSVAGTENTEAFFGQGTRLTVV.

The chain uses TRBV11-3 and TRBJ1-1; D possibly corresponds to TRBD1 (5 bases). The germline V and J ends were trimmed by 5 bases and 0 bases, with 13 bases remaining between them. The CDR3 runs 15 residues. Germline assignment: CDR1 SGHNT and CDR2 YENEEA. For the CDR3, the DNA is TGTGCCAGCAGCCCACAGGCGCACATGAACACTGAAGCTTTCTTT. Its translation is CASSPQAHMNTEAFF.

The J gene is TRBJ2-1, the V gene TRBV18; D remains unclear. CDR1 and CDR2 from the germline V gene are KGHSH and LQKENI. This CDR3 has 15 residues. The V end was cut by 3 bases, the J end by 0 bases, with 9 bases between. The CDR3 DNA reads TGTGCCAGCTCACCGGCAGGTTACTCCTACAATGAGCAGTTCTTC. Protein: CASSPAGYSYNEQFF.

By sample share, this clone is medium-sized. The gene calls are TRBV9 and TRBJ1-6, with D unclear. The CDR3 is 12 residues long. The germline V gene encodes CDR1 SGDLS and CDR2 YYNGEE. The V and J ends lost 6 bases and 15 bases respectively, with 16 bases between them. The CDR3 is CASMNSPGHLHF. CDR3 in DNA: TGTGCCAGCATGAACAGCCCGGGTCACCTCCACTTT.

The chain combines TRBV19 with TRBJ1-4; 7 bases line up with TRBD1. Trimming cost V 3 bases and J 0 bases; bases outside gene matches: 1. There are 15 residues in the CDR3. CDR1 is LNHDA, CDR2 SQIVND, per germline (reference sequence). The CDR3 sequence: CASSIGTATNEKLFF. The CDR3 DNA reads as TGTGCCAGTAGTATTGGGACAGCAACTAATGAAAAACTGTTTTTT.

In its sample, this clone ranks as medium-sized. The chain uses TRBV11-3 and TRBJ2-5; the match to TRBD2 covers 11 bases. In germline, CDR1 is SGHNT, CDR2 YENEEA. This CDR3 is built from 16 residues. Losses at the gene ends were 3 bases for V and 5 bases for J; bases not matched to a gene: 8. The CDR3, as DNA: TGTGCCAGCAGCTTCACGATTAGCGGGGGGGAGGAGACCCAGTACTTC. Translation: CASSFTISGGEETQYF.

This clone was picked up a small number of times. The chain links TRBV6-8 to TRBJ1-5; 7 nucleotides line up with TRBD1. This CDR3 is 15 amino acids long. The germline V gene encodes CDR1 MNHGY and CDR2 SAAAGT. The V segment lost 6 bases and the J segment 1 base; nucleotides outside the gene matches: 6. CDR3 residues: CASRRRQGSNQPQHF. DNA of the CDR3: TGTGCCAGCAGACGTAGACAGGGAAGCAATCAGCCCCAGCATTTT.

This clone showed up just once. The V and J genes are TRBV28 and TRBJ2-5; 12 nucleotides line up with TRBD1. Germline V gene data show CDR1 as MDHEN and CDR2 as SYDVKM. V lost 3 bases and J lost 5; bases outside the gene matches: 7. This CDR3 region has 16 residues. The CDR3 coding sequence is TGTGCCAGCAGTTTGGGGGGACAGGGGGCCGGGGAGACCCAGTACTTC. Translation gives CASSLGGQGAGETQYF.

This chain links TRBV28 with TRBJ1-2; 9 nucleotides align to TRBD1. Germline V gene lookup returns CDR1 MDHEN and CDR2 SYDVKM. The junction had 7 bases not matched to a gene; V was cut back by 6 bases and J by 2 bases. This CDR3 comprises 15 residues. The CDR3 loop is CASRGQGRVNYGYTF. CDR3 coding DNA: TGTGCCAGCAGAGGACAGGGGCGGGTAAACTATGGCTACACCTTC.

The genes are TRBV9 and TRBJ2-5, with 7 positions matching TRBD2. The CDR3 consists of 14 residues. The germline CDR1 and CDR2 sequences are SGDLS and YYNGEE. J lost 6 bases, V lost 2 bases, and 7 bases had no gene match. DNA of the CDR3: TGTGCCAGCAGCGTTCAGGGAGGGTGGCAGACCCAGTACTTC. This gives the protein CASSVQGGWQTQYF.

The chain recombines TRBV7-1 with TRBJ2-1, with TRBD1 identical over 9 bases. TRBV7-1 is an ORF for which the function is uncertain. Germline trimming cut 5 bases from V and 5 bases from J; bases unmatched to any gene: 13. There are 17 residues in the CDR3. CDR3 protein: CASSQLPGQGFDNEQFF. The DNA of the CDR3 is TGTGCCAGCAGCCAATTACCGGGACAGGGATTCGACAATGAGCAGTTCTTC.

The rearrangement uses TRBV18 and TRBJ2-1; 9 bases are shared with TRBD2. The CDR3 loop spans 17 amino acids. V lost 3 bases to trimming and J lost 1 base; unmatched junction nucleotides: 7. The V gene's germline CDR1 is KGHSH and CDR2 LQKENI. The CDR3 region has the DNA TGTGCCAGCTCACCCCCCGGTACTAGCGGGTCCTACAATGAGCAGTTCTTC. Residues: CASSPPGTSGSYNEQFF.

The V and J genes are TRBV10-3 and TRBJ1-2; weak D call: TRBD1 (5 bases). CDR1 and CDR2 from the germline V gene are ENHRY and SYGVKD. The CDR3 runs 14 residues. Trimming removed 0 bases at V and 10 bases at J, with 15 bases between. The CDR3 is CAISESSRERTYTF. Written as DNA, the CDR3 is TGTGCCATCAGTGAGTCGAGCAGGGAAAGGACCTACACCTTC.